This passage covers 9 T cell receptor beta chains from one sample sequenced in a study of T cells in tuberculosis. Produced via immunoSEQ multiplex PCR; TCRdb's table is partial and in-frame only. Among 30,000 to 35,000 clones listed, approximately 90% were seen once. As for time point: new active TB diagnosis, blood taken before or within 7 days of starting treatment. Source: PBMCs, taken at tuberculosis diagnosis. Receptors originate from an adult with tuberculosis. Some clones in this sample may be carry-over from other donors' samples.

The chain joins TRBV10-3 to TRBJ2-5; 10 bases are shared with TRBD1. The length of the CDR3 is 15 residues. The V segment lost 0 bases and the J segment 5 bases; nucleotides outside the gene matches: 3. Germline assignment: CDR1 ENHRY and CDR2 SYGVKD. In DNA form, the CDR3 reads TGTGCCATCAGTGAGTCGACAGGGGGCAGGGAGACCCAGTACTTC. Protein sequence: CAISESTGGRETQYF.

The chain has TRBV11-2 and TRBJ2-2; 7 bases match TRBD1. The CDR3 loop spans 14 amino acids. V dropped 3 bases and J dropped 6; count of bases not matched to a gene: 4. The V gene's germline CDR1 is SGHAT and CDR2 FQNNGV. The CDR3 DNA is TGTGCCAGCAGCTTGCCAGGGGGTCCCGGGGAGCTGTTTTTT. Translated, it gives CASSLPGGPGELFF.

The rearrangement links TRBV5-6 to TRBJ2-3, with 12 bases lining up with TRBD1. This CDR3 contains 17 residues. The germline CDR1 and CDR2 sequences are SGHDT and YYEEEE. J was trimmed by 6 bases and V by 1 base; bases with no gene match: 9. CDR3 sequence: CASSLLGTGGVFDTQYF. In DNA form, the CDR3 reads TGTGCCAGCAGCTTGTTAGGGACAGGGGGCGTCTTCGATACGCAGTATTTT.

In this sample, this clone turned up once. The rearrangement uses TRBV18 and TRBJ1-1; D gene ambiguous. This CDR3 spans 14 amino acids. The germline CDR1 and CDR2 sequences are KGHSH and LQKENI. Trimming left V 6 bases short and J 8 bases short, with 19 bases between. The CDR3 here is CASSEPRTPGEAFF. The CDR3, as DNA: TGTGCCAGCTCTGAACCACGAACGCCTGGCGAAGCTTTCTTT.

The chain recombines TRBV7-9 with TRBJ2-7; no firm D call. This CDR3 region has 15 residues. V shed 5 bases and J shed 3 bases, with 17 bases lying between them. Germline values: CDR1 SEHNR, CDR2 FQNEAQ (reference sequence). CDR3 in amino acids: CASSTLLVKLYEQYF. The DNA of the CDR3 is TGTGCCAGCAGCACCCTCTTAGTGAAGCTCTACGAGCAGTACTTC.

The gene calls are TRBV25-1 and TRBJ2-7; weak D call: TRBD1 (6 bases). The CDR3 contains 13 residues. Trimming took off 3 bases at V and 3 bases at J, with 9 bases between the two ends. Germline V lookup: CDR1 MGHDK, CDR2 SYGVNS. The CDR3 DNA is TGTGCCAGCAGTGAGACAGGAGTCTACGAGCAGTACTTC. It specifies CASSETGVYEQYF.

V usage is TRBV27 and J usage is TRBJ1-2; no clear D gene. V was cut by 6 bases and J by 4 bases, with 12 bases left in between. CDR1 is MNHEY, CDR2 SMNVEV, per germline (reference sequence). The CDR3 sequence is 13 residues long. As DNA, the CDR3 is TGTGCCAGCAGGGAACGGGGTGCCTATGGCTACACCTTC. Translated: CASRERGAYGYTF.

This chain links TRBV5-1 with TRBJ2-7; weak D call: TRBD1 (6 bases). The CDR3 sequence is 14 residues long. Germline lookup yields CDR1 SGHRS and CDR2 YFSETQ. V was shortened by 0 bases and J by 6 bases, with 13 bases between the two germline ends. The CDR3 DNA reads as TGCGCCAGCAGCTTGGGGGACAAAGGGAGCGAGCAGTACTTC. Translation gives CASSLGDKGSEQYF.

The rearrangement uses TRBV14 and TRBJ2-6; 7 nucleotides align to TRBD1. The CDR3 totals 19 residues. The V gene's germline CDR1 is SGHDN and CDR2 FVKESK. V lost 2 bases and J lost 0; bases outside the gene matches: 10. The CDR3 is CASSQLGQFIPSGANVLTF. The CDR3 coding sequence is TGTGCCAGCAGCCAACTGGGACAGTTCATCCCCTCTGGGGCCAACGTCCTGACTTTC.